This T cell receptor beta chain was obtained from a study of T cell responses to AZD1222 COVID-19 vaccine. Study-wide results and caveats: Baseline seropositivity occurred in only a handful of AZD1222 recipients. Repertoire sampling occurred only after the peak T cell response. White British people made up most donors, females outnumbered males, and clonal diversity was possibly underestimated.

Second-dose recipients at about 4 or about 12 weeks were treated as one pooled group. The CDR3 totals 15 residues. In this sample, this clone turned up a few times. What it binds is unknown. Only in-frame clones appear in the TCRdb table, and some are missing; sequencing was by immunoSEQ multiplex PCR. Here the sample spans approximately 160,000 clones, roughly 94% being singletons. V and J are TRBV1 and TRBJ1-2. TRBV1 is a known pseudogene. The sequence derives from an adult who received the AZD1222 COVID-19 vaccine. The sample in question was peripheral blood, obtained 28 days after the second AZD1222 dose. CDR3 in amino acids: CTSSQDVREHYGYTF. CDR3 in DNA: TGCACCAGCAGCCAAGACGTTCGGGAACACTATGGCTACACCTTC.